Following are 12 T cell receptor beta chains from one sample sequenced in a study of vaccination and CD4 T cells after COVID-19 (dated by TCRdb to between 2020 and 2023). The treatment or condition label on this specimen signifies: roughly 10-day PBMC culture with coronavirus spike peptide pools or control peptides (ViraFEST assay). The library was prepared using PCR. The instrument given in TCRdb is Illumina iSeq 100. TCR sequencing of DNA from cultured CD4+ T cells used the Oncomine TCR Beta short-read assay at the Johns Hopkins FTIC core. In-frame beta chains were kept once TCRdb had trimmed the public reads at Q25 with fastp and called clones with MiXCR. Entries are consolidated by CDR3 protein sequence, retaining the most common genes and DNA. This sample comprises 10,000 to 15,000 distinct CDR3 sequences, less than 75% of them detected only once. The leading ten clones occupy about an eighth of the sample.

Their antigens are not known. Sequencing used CD4+ T cells from blood, cultured in vitro. These receptors all stem from a human donor who had recovered from COVID-19.

This clonotype was picked up a small number of times. V is TRBV19 and J is TRBJ1-1; D not certain. V lost 6 bases and J lost 1, with 9 bases in between. The CDR3 loop spans 13 amino acids. The germline V gene encodes CDR1 LNHDA and CDR2 SQIVND (reference sequence). CDR3 region: CASSIRENTEAFF. The CDR3 nucleotides are TGTGCCAGTAGCATCAGAGAGAACACTGAAGCTTTCTTT.

This rearrangement joins TRBV30 to TRBJ1-2; D gene uncertain. Germline V gives CDR1 GTSNPN, CDR2 SVGIG (reference sequence). Trimming took off 2 bases at V and 5 bases at J, with 12 bases between the two ends. The CDR3 covers 13 residues. CDR3 nucleotide sequence: TGTGCCTGGAGTTCTTCCAGGAATTATGGCTACACCTTC. Its translation is CAWSSSRNYGYTF.

The rearrangement links TRBV20-1 to TRBJ2-2; D possibly uses TRBD1 or TRBD2 (5 bases each). In germline, CDR1 is DFQATT, CDR2 SNEGSKA (reference sequence). V was trimmed by 0 bases and J by 1 base, leaving 9 bases between them. This CDR3 has 15 residues. Written as DNA, the CDR3 is TGCAGTGCTAGAGAGGGACGGTTGAACACCGGGGAGCTGTTTTTT. It codes for CSAREGRLNTGELFF.

V gene TRBV6-5 combines with J gene TRBJ1-6, with TRBD1 matching over 8 bases. The CDR3 sequence is 14 residues long. V was pared by 4 bases and J by 13 bases, with 9 bases of the junction left unmatched. Germline CDR1 is MNHEY and CDR2 is SVGAGI. CDR3 protein: CASSSVDRGTPLHF. The CDR3 DNA reads TGTGCCAGCAGTTCCGTCGACAGGGGAACTCCCCTCCACTTT.

This clonotype was seen more than once but under ten times. V gene TRBV27 combines with J gene TRBJ1-6, with D unclear. V was cut by 4 bases and J by 5 bases, with 18 bases left in between. The CDR3 length is 17 residues. In germline, CDR1 is MNHEY, CDR2 SMNVEV (reference sequence). The CDR3 DNA sequence: TGTGCCAGCAGTTCCAAGGCGGTGGGTCCGAATAATTCACCCCTCCACTTT. As protein: CASSSKAVGPNNSPLHF.

The sample holds a few counts of this clonotype. The genes are TRBV6-1 and TRBJ1-2; D is unclear. In germline, CDR1 is MNHNS, CDR2 SASEGT. The CDR3 covers 13 residues. Trimming shortened V by 1 base and J by 7 bases, and 10 bases separated the two germline ends. DNA of the CDR3: TGTGCCAGCAGTGAAGGCTTTAAACTTGGCTACACCTTC. Protein: CASSEGFKLGYTF.

This clonotype was seen more than once but under ten times. This chain connects TRBV10-3 to TRBJ2-7, with D perhaps matching TRBD2 (7 bases). The CDR3 is made up of 13 amino acids. Trimming removed 0 bases at V and 7 bases at J, with 10 bases between. CDR1 and CDR2 from the germline V gene are ENHRY and SYGVKD. This CDR3 is CAISESRGGEQYF. The CDR3 nucleotides read TGTGCCATCAGTGAGTCCAGGGGAGGGGAGCAGTACTTC.

This clonotype turned up a few times. The rearrangement joins TRBV15 to TRBJ2-1; the D gene could be TRBD1 or TRBD2 (5 bases each). V was trimmed by 5 bases and J by 4 bases, leaving 12 bases between them. The germline CDR1 and CDR2 sequences are LNHNV and YYDKDF (reference sequence). The CDR3 spans 14 residues. CDR3 region: CATSQGLAYNEQFF. DNA for the CDR3: TGTGCCACCAGCCAGGGCCTAGCTTACAATGAGCAGTTCTTC.

The rearrangement links TRBV5-1 to TRBJ2-3; tentatively, D is TRBD2 (5 bases). Trimming stripped 2 bases from V and 6 bases from J, with 13 bases between. This CDR3 spans 14 amino acids. Germline V gene lookup returns CDR1 SGHRS and CDR2 YFSETQ. CDR3 residues: CASSLSDRGDTQYF. In nucleotides, the CDR3 is TGCGCCAGCAGCTTATCCGATCGAGGGGATACGCAGTATTTT.

The J gene is TRBJ1-2, the V gene TRBV6-1; D uncertain. Trimming removed 1 base from V and 8 bases from J, with 8 bases in between. The germline V gene has CDR1 MNHNS and CDR2 SASEGT. The CDR3 is 12 amino acids. CDR3 region: CASSEVLPGYTF. Written as DNA, the CDR3 is TGTGCCAGCAGTGAAGTACTCCCCGGCTACACCTTC.

The V and J genes are TRBV7-2 and TRBJ1-1; D is undetermined. This CDR3 comprises 14 residues. Germline values: CDR1 SGHTA, CDR2 FQGNSA. V was clipped by 3 bases and J by 0 bases, with 8 bases between them. The CDR3 reads CASSFIGLNTEAFF. The CDR3, as DNA: TGTGCCAGCAGCTTTATCGGGCTGAACACTGAAGCTTTCTTT. Using reference TRBV7-2 and TRBJ1-1 for the parts outside the CDR3, the full variable domain is GAGVSQSPSNKVTEKGKDVELRCDPISGHTALYWYRQSLGQGLEFLIYFQGNSAPDKSGLPSDRFSAERTGGSVSTLTIQRTQQEDSAVYLCASSFIGLNTEAFFGQGTRLTVV.

This chain links TRBV6-1 with TRBJ2-5, with 11 bases lining up with TRBD2. CDR1 MNHNS and CDR2 SASEGT come from the germline V gene. The V gene end was trimmed by 6 bases and the J gene end by 2 bases; junction bases not matched to a gene: 5. The CDR3 is made up of 15 amino acids. The CDR3 reads CASSGGTSGQETQYF. CDR3 coding DNA: TGTGCCAGCAGCGGCGGGACTAGCGGACAAGAGACCCAGTACTTC.